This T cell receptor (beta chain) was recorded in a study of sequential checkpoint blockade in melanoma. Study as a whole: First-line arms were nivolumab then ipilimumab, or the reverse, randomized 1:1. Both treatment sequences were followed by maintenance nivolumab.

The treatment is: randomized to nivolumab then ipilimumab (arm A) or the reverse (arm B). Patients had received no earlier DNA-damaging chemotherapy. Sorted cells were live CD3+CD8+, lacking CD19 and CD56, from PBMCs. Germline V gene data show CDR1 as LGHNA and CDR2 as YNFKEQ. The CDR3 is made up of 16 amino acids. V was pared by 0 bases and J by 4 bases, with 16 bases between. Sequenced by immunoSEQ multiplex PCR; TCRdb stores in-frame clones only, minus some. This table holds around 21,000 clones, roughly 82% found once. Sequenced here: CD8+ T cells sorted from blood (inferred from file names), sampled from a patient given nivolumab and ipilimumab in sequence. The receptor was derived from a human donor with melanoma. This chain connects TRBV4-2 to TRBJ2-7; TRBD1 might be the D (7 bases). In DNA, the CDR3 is TGTGCCAGCAGCCAAGATTTGGGCAGGGGGGCTTACGAGCAGTACTTC. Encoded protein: CASSQDLGRGAYEQYF.